Listed here is a single T cell receptor beta chain. Its antigen is unidentified. The CDR3 spans 16 residues. Germline V gene sequence: CDR1 LGHNA, CDR2 YNFKEQ. V lost 0 bases and J lost 5, with 16 bases in between. Expressed TCRB transcripts got sequenced, as all isolated RNA was reverse transcribed. Assay: immunoSEQ multiplex PCR; the TCRdb copy retains only in-frame clones and omits some. Of around 50,000 clones listed, approximately 40% are singletons. This specimen belongs to a study of beta chain features in type 1 diabetes. Overall study: There was similarity between patients and healthy donors in age, gender and cell yields.

The study's findings and limits: With patients and controls alike, PCR might favor shorter templates to an equal degree. Because the template was cDNA, high-expressing cells might be over-represented. The study found that naive, central memory and Treg TCRB repertoires appeared more similar in patients than in healthy donors. Moderate yet significant TCRB CDR3 shortening was seen in Type 1 diabetes patients in all four CD4+ subsets.

This sequence was found in a man aged 25 to 40 with type 1 diabetes. The source material was stem cell memory CD4+ T cells from blood. The genes are TRBV4-2 and TRBJ1-2, with a tentative D call TRBD1 (5 bases). The CDR3: CASSQDESGREYGYTF. The CDR3, as DNA: TGTGCCAGCAGCCAAGATGAGTCAGGGCGAGAGTATGGCTACACCTTC.